The 29 T cell receptor beta chains in this list originate from one sample, sequenced in a study of cytomegalovirus exposure and HLA in healthy donors. The study ran its PCR with 60 Vbeta and 13 Jbeta primers. The assay was immunoSEQ multiplex PCR, and TCRdb's table has in-frame clones only and misses some. The data hold about 150,000 clones, with about 83% observed a single time. The sequenced sample consisted of PBMCs. Receptors originate from a man aged 40-55 years in good health and CMV-seropositive.

CDR3 in amino acids: CASSWTETNQPQHF. In nucleotides, the CDR3 is TGTGCCAGCAGTTGGACAGAGACCAATCAGCCCCAGCATTTT. The rearrangement links TRBV6-6 to TRBJ1-5, with D possibly matching TRBD1 (6 bases). Germline V gene data show CDR1 as MNHNY and CDR2 as SVGAGI (reference sequence). CDR3 length equals 14 residues. Trimming took off 4 bases at V and 3 bases at J, with 10 bases between the two ends.

This chain uses TRBV30 with TRBJ2-7; 11 bases match TRBD1. The CDR3 consists of 16 residues. V dropped 1 base and J dropped 7; count of bases not matched to a gene: 12. Germline loops: CDR1 GTSNPN, CDR2 SVGIG (reference sequence). The chain's CDR3 is CAWSGGTGGKPTEQYF. In nucleotides, the CDR3 is TGTGCCTGGAGTGGGGGGACAGGGGGAAAACCTACGGAGCAGTACTTC.

The chain employs TRBV19 and TRBJ1-2; no clear D. CDR3 length: 16 residues. The germline V and J ends were trimmed by 7 bases and 5 bases, with 23 bases remaining between them. Germline V gene data show CDR1 as LNHDA and CDR2 as SQIVND (reference sequence). CDR3 coding DNA: TGTGCCAGTACTCCCCAAAGGGAGGCCGCGACGTATGGCTACACCTTC. Residues: CASTPQREAATYGYTF.

This chain connects TRBV6-1 to TRBJ2-1; 7 bases line up with TRBD2. The CDR3 is 16 amino acids. Germline V lookup: CDR1 MNHNS, CDR2 SASEGT. The V gene end was trimmed by 2 bases and the J gene end by 7 bases; junction bases not matched to a gene: 11. This CDR3 reads CASSEFVGGPRNEQFF. CDR3 coding DNA: TGTGCCAGCAGTGAATTCGTGGGAGGGCCCCGGAATGAGCAGTTCTTC.

The chain employs TRBV28 and TRBJ2-7; 8 bases align to TRBD2. V shed 0 bases and J 6 bases; nucleotides not matched to a gene: 4. The CDR3 has 14 amino acids. Per germline, CDR1 MDHEN and CDR2 SYDVKM. The CDR3 reads CASSLWGLEGEQYF. Here the CDR3 DNA reads TGTGCCAGCAGTTTATGGGGACTAGAAGGCGAGCAGTACTTC.

The chain links TRBV25-1 to TRBJ2-2; D not resolved. Germline V CDR1 and CDR2: MGHDK, SYGVNS. CDR3 length: 16 amino acids. Deletions cut 3 bases from V and 6 bases from J, with 17 bases between. CDR3 DNA sequence: TGTGCCAGCAGTGAGCCCGGGTCCGGAACGGCCGGGGAGCTGTTTTTT. Protein product: CASSEPGSGTAGELFF.

A remark on this clone: The junction departs from germline at one end; a sequencing error may be responsible. The CDR3 spells CASSLADRNSQYF. CDR3 nucleotide sequence: TGTGCCAGCAGCTTAGCGGACAGAAACAGTCAGTACTTC. The chain is built from TRBV7-2 and TRBJ2-4, with a tentative D call TRBD1 (6 bases). This CDR3 is 13 amino acids long. In germline, CDR1 is SGHTA, CDR2 FQGNSA.

The chain has TRBV19 and TRBJ1-2; D possibly corresponds to TRBD1 (5 bases). Per germline, CDR1 LNHDA and CDR2 SQIVND (reference sequence). V was pared by 5 bases and J by 7 bases, with 11 bases between. The CDR3 is 12 amino acids. In DNA form, the CDR3 reads TGTGCCAGTAGTTATCAAGGGGCTGGCTACACCTTC. Its translation: CASSYQGAGYTF.

The rearrangement uses TRBV5-6 and TRBJ2-1, with D unresolved. From germline, CDR1 is SGHDT and CDR2 YYEEEE. V lost 0 bases to trimming and J lost 8 bases, with 6 bases between them. This CDR3 is 12 amino acids long. The CDR3 loop reads CASSLAEDEQFF. CDR3 coding DNA: TGTGCCAGCAGCTTGGCTGAGGATGAGCAGTTCTTC.

This chain connects TRBV2 to TRBJ1-1; a weak D match, TRBD1 (5 bases). V lost 6 bases, J lost 5 bases, and 13 bases lay in between. CDR1 SNHLY and CDR2 FYNNEI come from the germline V gene. The CDR3 covers 13 residues. The CDR3 reads CASRNSGGTEAFF. The CDR3 nucleotides read TGTGCCAGCAGGAACAGTGGGGGGACTGAAGCTTTCTTT.

On this clone: A read error may account for a junction end that differs from germline. This chain uses TRBV7-9 with TRBJ2-5, with 12 bases lining up with TRBD1. The CDR3 covers 17 residues. Germline assignment: CDR1 SEHNR and CDR2 FQNEAQ (reference sequence). The CDR3: CSSSFAGTGGLGETQYF. CDR3 nucleotide sequence: TGTTCCAGCAGCTTCGCCGGGACAGGGGGCCTCGGGGAGACCCAGTACTTC.

This clone was counted between two and nine times. The rearrangement joins TRBV6-1 to TRBJ1-2; tentatively, D is TRBD1 (5 bases). The CDR3 is 15 amino acids. Germline assignment: CDR1 MNHNS and CDR2 SASEGT. V lost 4 bases to trimming and J lost 0 bases, with 12 bases between them. In DNA, the CDR3 is TGTGCCAGCAGTGTTAGTGGGGCAGCTAACTATGGCTACACCTTC. It codes for CASSVSGAANYGYTF.

The rearrangement links TRBV5-4 to TRBJ2-5; 8 bases are a match to TRBD2. The CDR3 runs to 14 residues. Germline V lookup: CDR1 SGHNT, CDR2 YYREEE (reference sequence). J lost 1 base, V lost 4 bases, and 3 bases had no gene match. The CDR3 here is CASSPTSAQETQYF. As DNA, the CDR3 is TGTGCCAGCAGCCCGACTAGCGCCCAAGAGACCCAGTACTTC. The complete variable domain, with remaining parts taken from reference TRBV5-4 and TRBJ2-5, reads ETGVTQSPTHLIKTRGQQVTLRCSSQSGHNTVSWYQQALGQGPQFIFQYYREEENGRGNFPPRFSGLQFPNYSSELNVNALELDDSALYLCASSPTSAQETQYFGPGTRLLVL.

The table lists this clone with a count of one. This chain connects TRBV27 to TRBJ1-2; no clear D gene. The germline V gene has CDR1 MNHEY and CDR2 SMNVEV (reference sequence). V lost 7 bases, J lost 7 bases, and 22 bases lay in between. This CDR3 has 15 amino acids. The DNA for the CDR3 is TGTGCCAGCAAGGCCAGCGGCTTTACTCGTTTTGGCTACACCTTC. Protein product: CASKASGFTRFGYTF.

The chain is built from TRBV19 and TRBJ1-5; D might be TRBD1 (6 bases). Germline CDR1 is LNHDA and CDR2 is SQIVND (reference sequence). This CDR3 comprises 15 residues. V was clipped by 1 base and J by 4 bases, with 11 bases between them. The CDR3 here is CASSIAPGANQPQHF. In DNA, the CDR3 is TGTGCCAGTAGTATAGCCCCAGGGGCAAATCAGCCCCAGCATTTT.

Concerning this clone itself: One end of the junction varies from germline; a read error may be responsible. V is TRBV6-1 and J is TRBJ2-1, with D perhaps TRBD2 (6 bases). CDR3 size: 11 residues. CDR1 and CDR2 (germline): MNHNS, SASEGT. The CDR3 is CASSVPPGGVF. The CDR3 bases are TGTGCCAGCAGCGTACCCCCTGGAGGGGTCTTC.

The chain combines TRBV6-1 with TRBJ1-5; D may be TRBD1 (6 bases). Germline CDR1 reads MNHNS; CDR2 reads SASEGT. Trimming removed 2 bases from V and 4 bases from J, with 15 bases in between. The CDR3 is made up of 16 amino acids. The DNA of the CDR3 is TGTGCCAGCAGTGAACGTTTTCGACAGGAGAATCAGCCCCAGCATTTT. Its protein is CASSERFRQENQPQHF.

The rearrangement joins TRBV6-4 to TRBJ2-1; possible D gene TRBD1, 5 bases. V was cut by 6 bases and J by 0 bases, with 15 bases left in between. CDR1 and CDR2 from the germline V gene are MRHNA and SNTAGT. The CDR3 is 16 residues long. The CDR3 loop reads CASSAQGSGSYNEQFF. DNA of the CDR3: TGTGCCAGCAGCGCTCAGGGTTCCGGCTCCTACAATGAGCAGTTCTTC.

This clone was seen a few times. This chain connects TRBV27 to TRBJ1-1, with D tentatively TRBD1 (5 bases). The CDR3 contains 15 residues. Trimming cost V 3 bases and J 4 bases, with 15 bases left between them. Germline CDR1 and CDR2: MNHEY and SMNVEV (reference sequence). The CDR3: CASSLMGLGGTEAFF. The CDR3 DNA follows: TGTGCCAGCAGTTTGATGGGGCTGGGCGGCACTGAAGCTTTCTTT.

The chain carries TRBV7-2 and TRBJ2-1; D is uncertain. The CDR3 loop spans 15 amino acids. V was trimmed by 1 base and J by 0 bases, leaving 7 bases between them. Germline V gene lookup returns CDR1 SGHTA and CDR2 FQGNSA. As DNA, the CDR3 is TGTGCCAGCAGCTTAGTCGGTAGCTCCTACAATGAGCAGTTCTTC. Protein sequence: CASSLVGSSYNEQFF.

The J gene is TRBJ1-3, the V gene TRBV6-5; 7 nucleotides agree with TRBD1. The CDR3 is 15 amino acids. J lost 0 bases, V lost 6 bases, and 5 bases had no gene match. CDR1 and CDR2 from the germline V gene are MNHEY and SVGAGI. DNA of the CDR3: TGTGCCAGCAGCAGGGGGGTACCCTCTGGAAACACCATATATTTT. It codes for CASSRGVPSGNTIYF.

The chain links TRBV5-4 to TRBJ1-1; 9 bases are shared with TRBD1. The CDR3 sequence is 14 residues long. Germline-derived CDR1 and CDR2 are SGHNT and YYREEE (reference sequence). J gave up 3 bases and V 2 bases, and 2 bases lay outside the gene matches. CDR3: CASSFDRGYTEAFF. The CDR3 nucleotides read TGTGCCAGCAGCTTCGACAGGGGGTACACTGAAGCTTTCTTT.

The chain carries TRBV5-1 and TRBJ2-3; 7 bases are shared with TRBD2. V lost 3 bases, J lost 1 base, and 2 bases stayed unmatched. The CDR3 sequence is 14 residues long. Per the germline V gene, CDR1 is SGHRS and CDR2 is YFSETQ. Here the CDR3 DNA reads TGCGCCAGCAGCTCGACTAGCCGCACAGATACGCAGTATTTT. Amino acids: CASSSTSRTDTQYF.

The genes are TRBV5-4 and TRBJ1-1; D call uncertain. With 0 bases removed from V and 6 bases from J, the gap between germline ends came to 12 bases. This CDR3 has 14 residues. Germline-derived CDR1 and CDR2 are SGHNT and YYREEE (reference sequence). CDR3 bases: TGTGCCAGCAGCTTGGATCCGGTGAGTTCTGAAGCTTTCTTT. Encoded protein: CASSLDPVSSEAFF.

This clone was observed a handful of times. CDR3 region: CASYGTSGSTDTQYF. For the CDR3, the DNA is TGCGCCAGCTACGGGACTAGCGGGAGCACAGATACGCAGTATTTT. V usage is TRBV5-1 and J usage is TRBJ2-3; 12 bases align to TRBD2. The CDR3 has 15 amino acids. Trimming at V came to 7 bases and at J to 0 bases, leaving 3 bases not matched to a gene. CDR1 is SGHRS and CDR2 is YFSETQ in the germline V gene.

This clone came up a few times. The chain has TRBV6-6 and TRBJ1-1, with a weak D call TRBD1 (5 bases). The CDR3 has 15 amino acids. V was cut by 0 bases and J by 1 base, with 9 bases left in between. Germline-derived CDR1 and CDR2 are MNHNY and SVGAGI (reference sequence). The CDR3 loop is CASSYSGGGNTEAFF. The DNA for the CDR3 is TGTGCCAGCAGTTACTCGGGGGGAGGGAACACTGAAGCTTTCTTT.

The rearrangement uses TRBV10-3 and TRBJ2-7, with TRBD2 matching over 13 bases. This CDR3 has 18 amino acids. The V gene end was trimmed by 0 bases and the J gene end by 4 bases; junction bases not matched to a gene: 9. Germline CDR1 and CDR2: ENHRY and SYGVKD. CDR3 in DNA: TGTGCCATCAGTGAGTCTGGGACTAGCGGGAACCGACTATACGAGCAGTACTTC. Translated: CAISESGTSGNRLYEQYF.

V and J are TRBV18 and TRBJ2-7; D is unclear. The V gene's germline CDR1 is KGHSH and CDR2 LQKENI. The CDR3 is 14 residues long. Trimming pared 4 bases from V and 2 bases from J, leaving 12 bases between. In DNA form, the CDR3 reads TGTGCCAGCTCACAATCACAGACCCCCTACGAGCAGTACTTC. It encodes CASSQSQTPYEQYF.

The chain employs TRBV6-6 and TRBJ2-5; 7 bases agree with TRBD1. Trimming removed 7 bases from V and 2 bases from J; junction bases left unmatched: 7. Germline CDR1 reads MNHNY; CDR2 reads SVGAGI (reference sequence). The CDR3 has 14 residues. The CDR3 reads CASTRTGEQETQYF. In nucleotides, the CDR3 is TGTGCCAGCACCAGAACAGGGGAGCAAGAGACCCAGTACTTC.